The 5 T cell receptor beta chains below all came from one sample that was sequenced in a study of blood T cell repertoires in COVID-19. The assay was immunoSEQ multiplex PCR, and TCRdb's table has in-frame clones only and misses some. Here the sample spans about 210,000 clones, 80% to 90% being singletons. Source material: PBMCs or T cells enriched from blood (not recorded which). The receptors were sampled from a man aged 18 to 30 with acute COVID-19.

The chain joins TRBV6-6 to TRBJ2-7; TRBD2 matches at 9 bases. CDR1 and CDR2 from the germline V gene are MNHNY and SVGAGI (reference sequence). The CDR3 runs to 14 residues. The trim removed 5 bases at V and 5 bases at J, leaving 7 bases unmatched. CDR3 in DNA: TGTGCCAGCAGTCCTTTGGGACTAGCCCACGAGCAGTACTTC. This encodes CASSPLGLAHEQYF.

This clone came up many times. This chain uses TRBV14 with TRBJ1-2, with a weak D call TRBD1 (5 bases). The CDR3 is 14 amino acids. Germline CDR1 and CDR2: SGHDN and FVKESK. Trimming cost V 1 base and J 6 bases, with 12 bases left between them. CDR3 amino acids: CASSQVAGGDGYTF. CDR3 bases: TGTGCCAGCAGCCAAGTTGCCGGGGGAGATGGCTACACCTTC. Variable domain in full (rest from reference TRBV14 and TRBJ1-2): EAGVTQFPSHSVIEKGQTVTLRCDPISGHDNLYWYRRVMGKEIKFLLHFVKESKQDESGMPNNRFLAERTGGTYSTLKVQPAELEDSGVYFCASSQVAGGDGYTFGSGTRLTVV.

This rearrangement joins TRBV28 to TRBJ1-5; 10 nucleotides agree with TRBD1. J was trimmed by 11 bases and V by 4 bases; bases with no gene match: 8. CDR3 length equals 14 residues. Germline V CDR1 and CDR2: MDHEN, SYDVKM. CDR3 bases: TGTGCCAGCAGTTCCGGACAGGGGGGGTGGTCCCAGCATTTT. Translated: CASSSGQGGWSQHF.

V gene TRBV7-2 combines with J gene TRBJ2-7; D may be TRBD2 (6 bases). Trimming left V 2 bases short and J 5 bases short, with 19 bases between. This CDR3 has 16 residues. Germline CDR1 reads SGHTA; CDR2 reads FQGNSA. CDR3 coding DNA: TGTGCCAGCAGCTTAATACCTAGCGAGAGTGACAACGAGCAGTACTTC. Translated: CASSLIPSESDNEQYF.

The chain employs TRBV2 and TRBJ2-1, with 14 bases identical to TRBD2. After removal of 7 bases from V and 7 bases from J, the junction contained 12 bases not matched to a gene. The CDR3 runs to 17 residues. Per germline, CDR1 SNHLY and CDR2 FYNNEI. DNA for the CDR3: TGTGCCAGCAACAGGAAACCGGGACTAGCGGGAGATAATGAGCAGTTCTTC. Amino acids: CASNRKPGLAGDNEQFF.